These 5 T cell receptor beta chains share one sample of origin, sequenced in a study of identical twins. A single record per CDR3 protein comes from TCRdb applying MiXCR to the 5' RACE reads. The table lists 500,000 to 600,000 distinct CDR3 sequences, 22% of them singletons. The data were also submitted as part of a second study, on T cells expressing NK-cell markers.

Sample: CD4+ T cells sorted from blood. The receptors derive from a woman younger than 35 in good health.

This clonotype was observed many times. V usage is TRBV12-3 or TRBV12-4 and J usage is TRBJ2-1, with TRBD2 identical over 13 bases. The ends lost 7 bases at V and 10 bases at J; junction bases unmatched: 7. The CDR3 is made up of 14 amino acids. The CDR3 coding sequence is TGTGCCAGCACCAAACTAGCGGGGGGGGAAGAGCAGTTCTTC. The encoded protein is CASTKLAGGEEQFF.

The rearrangement links TRBV29-1 to TRBJ2-6; D is ambiguous. This CDR3 has 14 residues. V lost 2 bases and J 3 bases, leaving 8 bases between the germline ends. Germline V gene data show CDR1 as SQVTM and CDR2 as ANQGSEA. Written as DNA, the CDR3 is TGCAGCGTTGAAATCCCTCATGGGGCCAACGTCCTGACTTTC. Encoded protein: CSVEIPHGANVLTF.

The chain uses TRBV6-2 or TRBV6-3 and TRBJ2-7; D is uncertain. Germline V lookup: CDR1 MNHEY, CDR2 SVGEGT. The CDR3 covers 14 residues. Trimming took 4 bases from V and 0 from J, leaving 10 bases between them. In nucleotides, the CDR3 is TGTGCCAGCAGTTCCCCACGCAGCTCCTACGAGCAGTACTTC. This gives the protein CASSSPRSSYEQYF.

This clonotype was observed a few times. The rearrangement links TRBV2 to TRBJ1-1, with TRBD1 matching 10 bases. The CDR3 consists of 13 residues. V was pared by 11 bases and J by 3 bases, with 6 bases of the junction left unmatched. CDR1 is SNHLY and CDR2 is FYNNEI in the germline V gene. This chain's CDR3 is CAGAGTGDTEAFF. In DNA form, the CDR3 reads TGTGCCGGTGCCGGGACAGGGGACACTGAAGCTTTCTTT. The full variable domain, with the rest looked up from reference TRBV2 and TRBJ1-1, is EPEVTQTPSHQVTQMGQEVILRCVPISNHLYFYWYRQILGQKVEFLVSFYNNEISEKSEIFDDQFSVERPDGSNFTLKIRSTKLEDSAMYFCAGAGTGDTEAFFGQGTRLTVV.

The chain combines TRBV14 with TRBJ1-1; perhaps TRBD1 as D (6 bases). Germline CDR1 is SGHDN and CDR2 is FVKESK. The CDR3 is 13 residues long. The V and J ends lost 0 bases and 9 bases respectively, with 11 bases between them. The CDR3: CASSQDWQGKAFF. CDR3 nucleotide sequence: TGTGCCAGCAGCCAAGATTGGCAGGGGAAAGCTTTCTTT. Filled out from reference TRBV14 and TRBJ1-1, the complete variable domain reads EAGVTQFPSHSVIEKGQTVTLRCDPISGHDNLYWYRRVMGKEIKFLLHFVKESKQDESGMPNNRFLAERTGGTYSTLKVQPAELEDSGVYFCASSQDWQGKAFFGQGTRLTVV.